This record looks at one T cell receptor beta chain sequence and its context. The antigen remains undetermined. Running of the assay took place at deep level. It was 200 to 250 ng DNA, approximately 28,000 T cell genomes, that sorted-subset replicate PCRs used. The repertoire was sequenced with immunoSEQ multiplex PCR; TCRdb's copy has only in-frame clones and lacks some. The data contain 630,000 or so clones, about 98% of them singletons. Naivety among CD8 cells was defined by CD45RO negativity and positive CCR7 selection, thereby excluding terminally differentiated effector memory CD45RA+ cells. Healthy adults negative for HIV, lacking recent acute infections or vaccinations, served as donors. This sample was taken from a study of shared clonotypes between healthy human individuals. Study conclusions and caveats: The naive CD4 repertoires of a few donors were compared, and roughly 5.1% of clonotypes were shared.

Sample: naive CD8+ T cells sorted from blood. The source is a man aged 30 to 39 in good health.

This CDR3 reads CASSSGHLAEQYF. The CDR3 nucleotides read TGTGCCAGCAGCTCGGGACACCTGGCAGAGCAGTACTTC. The chain carries TRBV7-9 and TRBJ2-7, with D possibly matching TRBD1 (6 bases). The CDR3 length is 13 residues. The germline gives CDR1 SEHNR, CDR2 FQNEAQ (reference sequence). V lost 4 bases and J lost 7, with 14 bases in between.